This TCR beta chain was recovered during a study of T cells in Graves' hyperthyroidism and ophthalmopathy. Study-wide findings and caveats: Onset of ophthalmopathy came a median 6.5 months after the model predicted it.

The source material, RNA transcripts, was used to amplify TCR beta CDR3 regions. Initially, a first-round RT-PCR of the TCR CDR3 employed the HTBI primer set. TCRdb re-analysed the multiplex PCR reads in MiXCR, keeping a single row per CDR3 protein. The sample holds approximately 600,000 distinct CDR3 sequences, 15% to 20% seen once. Many counts were recorded for this clonotype. Its target is not known. Thyroid ultrasound and orbital computed tomography, with clinical symptoms and serum thyroxine and TRAb, informed diagnoses. Using 10 ml of fresh peripheral blood, PBMCs were prepared. The sequencing input was blood. This TCR derives from a woman aged 25-40 years with Graves' hyperthyroidism.

In DNA form, the CDR3 reads TGTGCCAGCAGCCCCCGGACTAGCGGCCTTCAAGAGACCCAGTACTTC. Its translation: CASSPRTSGLQETQYF. The chain is built from TRBV7-6 and TRBJ2-5; 10 positions match TRBD2. V shed 5 bases and J 2 bases; nucleotides not matched to a gene: 8. CDR1 and CDR2 from the germline V gene are SGHVS and FNYEAQ. The CDR3 has 16 residues.